The source of this T cell receptor beta chain is a study of blood T cell repertoires in COVID-19. Study information: Nucleic acid was either cDNA or gDNA, and it came from T cells, B-cell-depleted T cells, or PBMCs.

Trimming stripped 3 bases from V and 6 bases from J, with 14 bases between. The CDR3 consists of 14 residues. Germline assignment: CDR1 SGHTA and CDR2 FQGNSA. Those enrolled in Seattle joined during active infection and were followed longitudinally afterward. Original data processing: Quantification of nucleated cells was approximated via reference gene primer amplification. Sequencing was performed with immunoSEQ multiplex PCR; in TCRdb, only in-frame clones are kept and a portion is missing. V and J calls and clone size are copied from that table; D and trimming were computed from the DNA. The repertoire holds just under 350,000 clones, with 87% as singletons.

The sequence came from a woman aged 45-65 years with COVID-19, enrolled during active disease. The material sequenced was peripheral blood. The V and J genes are TRBV7-2 and TRBJ1-1, with D tentatively TRBD1 (6 bases). The CDR3: CASSFSTGQAEAFF. The CDR3 DNA is TGTGCCAGCAGCTTTAGTACAGGGCAAGCTGAAGCTTTCTTT.